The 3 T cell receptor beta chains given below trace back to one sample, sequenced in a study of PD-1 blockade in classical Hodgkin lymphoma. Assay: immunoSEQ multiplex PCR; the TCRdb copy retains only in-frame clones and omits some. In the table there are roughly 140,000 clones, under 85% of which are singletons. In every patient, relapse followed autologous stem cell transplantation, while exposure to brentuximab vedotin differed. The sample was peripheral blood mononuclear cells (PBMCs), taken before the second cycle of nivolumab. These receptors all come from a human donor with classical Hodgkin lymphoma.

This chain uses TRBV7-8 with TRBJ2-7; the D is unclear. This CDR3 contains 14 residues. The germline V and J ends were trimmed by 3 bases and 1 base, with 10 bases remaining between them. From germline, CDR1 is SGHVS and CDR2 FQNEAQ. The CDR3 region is CASSFRPTSYEQYF. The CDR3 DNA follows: TGTGCCAGCAGCTTTAGACCGACGTCCTACGAGCAGTACTTC. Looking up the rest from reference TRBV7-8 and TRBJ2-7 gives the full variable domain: GAGVSQSPRYKVAKRGQDVALRCDPISGHVSLFWYQQALGQGPEFLTYFQNEAQLDKSGLPSDRFFAERPEGSVSTLKIQRTQQEDSAVYLCASSFRPTSYEQYFGPGTRLTVT.

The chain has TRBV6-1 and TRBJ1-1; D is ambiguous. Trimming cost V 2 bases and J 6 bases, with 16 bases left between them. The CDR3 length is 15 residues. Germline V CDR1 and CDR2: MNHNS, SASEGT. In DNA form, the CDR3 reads TGTGCCAGCAGTGAAATATATTCTAGAGGTTCTGAAGCTTTCTTT. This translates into CASSEIYSRGSEAFF.

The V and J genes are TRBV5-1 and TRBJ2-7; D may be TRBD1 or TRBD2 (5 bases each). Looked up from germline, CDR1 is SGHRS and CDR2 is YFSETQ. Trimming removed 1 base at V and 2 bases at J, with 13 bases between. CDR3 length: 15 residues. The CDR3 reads CASSLWGRGAYEQYF. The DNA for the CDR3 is TGCGCCAGCAGCTTGTGGGGACGGGGAGCCTACGAGCAGTACTTC.